Here is one T cell receptor beta chain with its context. The antigen this receptor binds is unknown. No much larger clone is present one base from it, and per-base qualities are unavailable. Other nucleotide sequences from this sample produce the same CDR3. The data originate from a study of blood T cell repertoires in COVID-19 (dated by TCRdb to 2020 to 2022). Study-wide context: The collaborator samples originated in the United States, Italy and Spain and spanned the acute and convalescent phases of COVID-19. Where available, HLA class I and class II types were obtained from metadata supplied by the sample provider rather than from assay-based typing. The samples were drawn from two sources: the first 160 participants of the ongoing ImmuneRACE study, and over 950 subjects contributed by 6 global collaborators. Deeply sampled blood TCRbeta repertoires from subjects exposed to, actively infected with, or recovered from COVID-19 were included in the dataset. The prospective study material was composed of cDNA or gDNA derived from T cells, B-cell-depleted T cells, or PBMCs. A de-identified subject ID, COVID-19 status, age in years and sex were almost always included in the sample metadata. The repertoires were released in a freely available public database meant as a resource for research on the immune response to SARS-CoV-2. General study outcomes and caveats: Clinical and demographic metadata were provided uncurated, with the amount varying by source and participant.

Participants in the prospective study were enrolled through a virtual design, were aged about 18 to 90 years, and lived in 24 United States geographic areas. In the prospective study, cohorts were assigned on the basis of participant-reported clinical history obtained from a screening survey and a study questionnaire. Recovered participants in ImmuneRACE Cohort 3 were defined by two consecutive negative NP/OP PCR tests, clearance by a healthcare professional, or resolution of symptoms. Mobile phlebotomists in the prospective study collected whole blood, serum and a nasopharyngeal or oropharyngeal swab from every participant. Over a roughly two-month period, participants in the prospective study had the option of providing additional blood draws and questionnaires. Blood samples from the prospective study were shipped frozen or at room temperature prior to DNA extraction. TCRbeta CDR3 regions were amplified from genomic DNA using the immunoSEQ Assay, a bias-controlled multiplex PCR. The published analysis was carried out like this. Nucleated cell counts per sample were estimated from amplification of reference gene primers within the assay. Sequence reads were collapsed and filtered to measure the absolute abundance of every unique TCRbeta CDR3 rearrangement. For each sample, productive Simpson clonality was calculated as the square root of Simpson's diversity index across productive rearrangements. The table was pulled from immuneACCESS by TCRdb, which kept in-frame rearrangements only. Such tables lose some clones; where checked, under half of the loss comes from unresolved V genes, and the rest has no known cause. The V and J calls and clone size come from that table; D and trimming were worked out from the DNA. This sample gives around 480,000 clones in total; about nine tenths of them show up just once. The top ten clones comprise roughly 0.7% of the sample.

CDR1 and CDR2 (SGHRS, YFSETQ) derive from the germline V gene. Including cysteine and phenylalanine, the CDR3 has 14 amino acids. Only the CDR3 DNA is retained, 42 bases long and in frame from the first base. V was cut back by 1 base and J by 3 bases, leaving a gap of 9 bases between them. Material: PBMCs or T cells enriched from blood (not recorded which). The receptor was derived from a woman between 18 and 30 years old who had recovered from COVID-19. The sequence is built from TRBV5-1 and TRBJ2-3; no D segment can be confidently identified. The bases read TGCGCCAGCAGCTTGACAGCTTATACAGATACGCAGTATTTT. Its protein product is CASSLTAYTDTQYF.